Listed below are T cell receptor beta chains from one sample, sequenced in a study of blood T cells in healthy people across ages. TCRdb re-analysed the 5' RACE reads in MiXCR, keeping a single row per CDR3 protein. The table includes around 1,700,000 distinct CDR3 sequences, roughly 27% detected once. The source material was blood. The receptors originated from a woman aged 30 to 39 in good health. Each CDR3 is given with its conserved first and last residue. A D gene is named only where the DNA matches it firmly. Size tells how often a clone was seen (once, few, many) or the class of an expanded clone, and some rows leave it out.

TRBV2,TRBJ2-5,TRBD2,few,CASRAGERKTQYF,TGTGCCAGCAGGGCGGGGGAACGGAAGACCCAGTACTTC
TRBV12-3/TRBV12-4,TRBJ2-5,TRBD2,NA,CASSPSGRAPIGEETQYF,TGTGCCAGCAGTCCGAGCGGGAGAGCCCCTATCGGGGAAGAGACCCAGTACTTC
TRBV11-2,TRBJ1-5,NA,NA,CASSLGGGGGPQHF,TGTGCCAGCAGCTTAGGTGGGGGCGGGGGGCCCCAGCATTTT
TRBV12-3/TRBV12-4,TRBJ2-7,NA,many,CASSLSSIPAYEQYF,TGTGCCAGCAGTTTATCGTCGATTCCTGCCTACGAGCAGTACTTC
TRBV6-5,TRBJ2-5,TRBD2,NA,CASRGLAGLGTQYF,TGTGCCAGCAGGGGACTAGCGGGTTTAGGGACCCAGTACTTC
TRBV29-1,TRBJ2-7,NA,few,CSGSVRGVYGQYF,TGCAGCGGATCGGTGAGGGGGGTCTACGGGCAGTACTTC
TRBV2,TRBJ2-2,NA,NA,CASRFSPGELFF,TGTGCCAGCAGGTTTTCCCCCGGGGAGCTGTTTTTT
TRBV29-1,TRBJ2-5,NA,NA,CSVSGPAAQYF,TGCAGCGTCTCTGGCCCCGCCGCGCAGTACTTC
TRBV2,TRBJ1-2,NA,NA,CASSDTTRVYGYTF,TGTGCCAGCAGTGACACTACGAGAGTCTATGGCTACACCTTC
TRBV5-1,TRBJ2-5,NA,few,CASSRGSPGGTQYF,TGCGCCAGCAGCCGGGGGTCCCCGGGTGGGACCCAGTACTTC
TRBV11-2,TRBJ2-5,NA,few,CASSYRLQTKTQYF,TGTGCCAGCAGCTACCGACTCCAAACGAAGACCCAGTACTTC
TRBV9,TRBJ2-1,NA,NA,CASSVDRRELYNEQFF,TGTGCCAGCAGCGTAGATAGGCGGGAACTCTACAATGAGCAGTTCTTC
TRBV5-5,TRBJ2-7,TRBD1,NA,CASSGPGQSYEQYF,TGTGCCAGCAGCGGACCGGGACAGTCCTACGAGCAGTACTTC
TRBV14,TRBJ1-5,NA,NA,CASSQAEGPNQPQHF,TGTGCCAGCAGCCAAGCGGAAGGGCCCAATCAGCCCCAGCATTTT
TRBV6-2/TRBV6-3,TRBJ2-3,NA,few,CASSNRQGGDTQYF,TGTGCCAGCAGTAATCGACAAGGGGGAGATACGCAGTATTTT
TRBV9,TRBJ2-7,NA,few,CASSVSQGAYEQYF,TGTGCCAGCAGCGTAAGCCAGGGAGCCTACGAGCAGTACTTC
TRBV29-1,TRBJ2-3,NA,once,CGVEWRDGDTQYF,TGCGGCGTTGAGTGGCGGGATGGAGATACGCAGTATTTT
TRBV7-2,TRBJ2-5,TRBD1,few,CASSRTGGTETQYF,TGTGCCAGCAGCCGGACAGGGGGTACTGAGACCCAGTACTTC
TRBV2,TRBJ2-5,TRBD1,few,CASAPGQGSGTQYF,TGTGCCAGTGCTCCGGGACAGGGATCGGGGACCCAGTACTTC
TRBV19,TRBJ1-5,NA,NA,CASSTRDNQPQHF,TGTGCCAGTAGTACTCGCGACAATCAGCCCCAGCATTTT
TRBV6-2/TRBV6-3,TRBJ2-1,TRBD2,NA,CASRPRAGGRNNEQFF,TGTGCCAGCAGGCCCAGGGCGGGAGGGCGGAACAATGAGCAGTTCTTC
TRBV28,TRBJ2-5,TRBD1,NA,CASSLPKGASETQYF,TGTGCCAGCAGCCTTCCCAAGGGGGCTAGTGAGACCCAGTACTTC
TRBV12-3/TRBV12-4,TRBJ2-2,TRBD2,NA,CASSLTGRDTGELFF,TGTGCCAGCAGTTTGACGGGGAGGGACACCGGGGAGCTGTTTTTT